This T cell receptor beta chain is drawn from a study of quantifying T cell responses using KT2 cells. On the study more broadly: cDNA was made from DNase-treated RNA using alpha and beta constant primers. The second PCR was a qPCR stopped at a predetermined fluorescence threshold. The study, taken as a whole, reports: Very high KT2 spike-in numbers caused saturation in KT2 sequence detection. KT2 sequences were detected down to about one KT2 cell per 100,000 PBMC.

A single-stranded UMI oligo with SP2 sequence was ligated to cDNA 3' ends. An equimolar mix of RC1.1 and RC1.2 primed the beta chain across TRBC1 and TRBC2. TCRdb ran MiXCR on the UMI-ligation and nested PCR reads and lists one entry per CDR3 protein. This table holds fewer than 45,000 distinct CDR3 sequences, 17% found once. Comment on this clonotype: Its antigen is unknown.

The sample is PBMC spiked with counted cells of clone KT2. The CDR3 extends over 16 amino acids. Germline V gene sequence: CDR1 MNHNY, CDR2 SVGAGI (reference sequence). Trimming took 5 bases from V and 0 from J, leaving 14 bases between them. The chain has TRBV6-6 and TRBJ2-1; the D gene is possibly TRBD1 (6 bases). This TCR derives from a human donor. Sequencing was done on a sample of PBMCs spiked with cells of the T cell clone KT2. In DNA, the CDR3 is TGTGCCAGCAGTGAACAGGGTCGGAGCTCCTACAATGAGCAGTTCTTC. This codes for CASSEQGRSSYNEQFF.